This T cell receptor beta chain was captured by sequencing in a study of beta chain features in type 1 diabetes. The CDR3 sequence is 16 residues long. Germline values: CDR1 LGHNA, CDR2 YSLEER. Reverse transcribing all isolated RNA meant expressed TCRB transcripts were sequenced. Method: immunoSEQ multiplex PCR; TCRdb's copy keeps in-frame clones and lacks some. The sample holds some 330,000 clones; 8% to 13% are singletons and the top ten take roughly 0.016%. The gene calls are TRBV4-3 and TRBJ2-5; TRBD2 matches at 11 bases. With the DNA end fitting TRBJ2-7 better, the J assignment may be wrong. Specimen: naive CD4+ T cells from blood. The sequence was collected from a woman in her 30s in good health. The chain's CDR3 is CASSQGGLADSYEQYF. CDR3 sequence (DNA): TGCGCCAGCAGCCAAGGGGGACTAGCGGACTCCTACGAGCAGTACTTC.